This T cell receptor beta chain is drawn from a study of post-analysis software for immune sequencing data. Study findings and constraints: Elevated frequency relative to controls characterized roughly 5 TRBV segments in patients, TRBV5-6, TRBV5-1 and TRBV20-1 among them. Patients with multiple sclerosis recorded significantly lower normalized Chao1 diversity than controls, the study found.

Germline lookup yields CDR1 SEHNR and CDR2 FQNEAQ (reference sequence). V dropped 5 bases and J dropped 5 bases, with 12 bases sitting between them. The CDR3 sequence is 13 residues long. Researchers reported that TCR beta cDNA libraries carried unique molecular identifiers. With roughly 0.9 to 10 million T cells as the source, approximately 500,000 cDNA molecules resulted. TCRdb analysed the PCR reads with MiXCR anew, one entry per CDR3 protein. The sample yields 450,000 to 650,000 distinct CDR3 sequences, roughly 47% seen once. Turning to this clonotype: What it binds is unknown.

The V and J genes are TRBV7-9 and TRBJ2-5, with D possibly being TRBD1 or TRBD2 (6 bases each). This receptor was identified in a girl aged 10-17 years with multiple sclerosis. The sample consisted of blood. The CDR3: CASSPKGGETQYF. The CDR3 DNA is TGTGCCAGCAGCCCCAAAGGGGGGGAGACCCAGTACTTC.